This TCR beta chain was observed in a study of blood T cell repertoires in COVID-19. Study as a whole: There were acute and convalescent COVID-19 samples, and they came from the United States, Italy and Spain.

Original data processing: Reference gene primer amplification in the assay estimated nucleated cell counts. Assay used: immunoSEQ multiplex PCR; TCRdb lists only in-frame clones, some missing. The DNA was the basis for D and trimming; V, J and clone size are from that table. The sample lists fewer than 600,000 clones, approximately 92% seen once, with 0.75% to 0.9% in the top ten. Enrolment of Seattle patients took place during active infection, and they were followed longitudinally. The sample consisted of peripheral blood. The receptor comes from a man in his late teens or twenties with COVID-19, enrolled during active disease.

The DNA of the CDR3 is TGTGCCAGCAGTGAACGAGAAGATTACAATGAGCAGTTCTTC. Translated: CASSEREDYNEQFF. The rearrangement links TRBV6-4 to TRBJ2-1; D is undetermined. V gave up 3 bases and J gave up 4 bases, with 10 bases separating them. From germline, CDR1 is MRHNA and CDR2 SNTAGT. This CDR3 comprises 14 residues.